A single sample gave rise to the 25 T cell receptor beta chains below, sequenced in a study of T cell responses to AZD1222 COVID-19 vaccine (dated by TCRdb to about 2021). This sample's time point label indicates: baseline before first vaccination. The library was built by means of the immunoSEQ multiplex PCR assay. TCRdb holds this immuneACCESS table with in-frame rearrangements only. Some clones are missing; in checked studies, unresolved V genes explain under half, and the rest has no known cause. The table for this sample lists over 150,000 clones; less than 95% of them were counted only once. The ten largest clones represent around 3% of the sample. The specimen was peripheral blood, collected on day 0 of AZD1222 vaccination. The receptor set was obtained from an adult in good health.

The chain links TRBV5-1 to TRBJ2-5, with 13 nucleotides matching TRBD2. The CDR3 extends over 15 amino acids. The germline V gene has CDR1 SGHRS and CDR2 YFSETQ. The trim removed 2 bases at V and 5 bases at J, leaving 3 bases unmatched. The CDR3 nucleotides are TGCGCCAGCAGCTTCGGACTAGCGGGGGTGGAGACCCAGTACTTC. This codes for CASSFGLAGVETQYF.

The V and J genes are TRBV30 and TRBJ2-7; TRBD1 aligns across 8 bases. The CDR3 is 12 residues long. The V and J ends lost 4 bases and 3 bases, in that order; junction bases with no gene match: 2. From germline, CDR1 is GTSNPN and CDR2 SVGIG (reference sequence). CDR3 protein: CAWTGGGYEQYF. The CDR3 DNA follows: TGTGCCTGGACAGGGGGCGGCTACGAGCAGTACTTC.

J is TRBJ2-7 and V is TRBV15, with TRBD2 matching 8 bases. With V trimmed by 0 bases and J by 2 bases, 6 bases remained unmatched. The CDR3 spans 16 residues. The germline V gene encodes CDR1 LNHNV and CDR2 YYDKDF (reference sequence). The CDR3 sequence: CATSRDLAGGTYEQYF. As DNA, the CDR3 is TGTGCCACCAGCAGAGATCTGGCGGGGGGAACCTACGAGCAGTACTTC.

The chain couples TRBV5-5 to TRBJ1-2; 9 bases align to TRBD1. V lost 0 bases to trimming and J lost 7 bases; unmatched junction nucleotides: 13. This CDR3 is built from 17 residues. Germline V CDR1 and CDR2: SGHKS, YYEKEE (reference sequence). CDR3 DNA: TGTGCCAGCAGCTTGGCCCCCCCGGGACAGGGCAAGGGTGGCTACACCTTC. It encodes CASSLAPPGQGKGGYTF.

The chain is built from TRBV4-2 and TRBJ2-2; D uncertain. V shed 0 bases and J shed 8 bases, with 7 bases lying between them. This CDR3 comprises 13 residues. Looked up from germline, CDR1 is LGHNA and CDR2 is YNFKEQ. The CDR3 DNA reads as TGTGCCAGCAGCCAAGATTGGTCGGGGGAGCTGTTTTTT. This translates into CASSQDWSGELFF.

The chain has TRBV7-3 and TRBJ2-1, with 8 bases lining up with TRBD2. This CDR3 comprises 15 residues. Germline lookup yields CDR1 SGHTA and CDR2 FQGTGA. Losses at the gene ends were 2 bases for V and 8 bases for J; bases not matched to a gene: 8. In DNA form, the CDR3 reads TGTGCCAGCAGCTTAGTCGGCGGGGGGATACATGAGCAGTTCTTC. This translates into CASSLVGGGIHEQFF.

This clone was seen only once. The CDR3 loop is CASSQAGGPSYYGYTF. CDR3 DNA: TGTGCCAGCAGCCAAGCCGGGGGACCTTCTTATTATGGCTACACCTTC. The chain is built from TRBV14 and TRBJ1-2, with D tentatively TRBD1 (5 bases). Germline V gives CDR1 SGHDN, CDR2 FVKESK. Trimming left V 1 base short and J 5 bases short, with 17 bases between. The CDR3 sequence is 16 residues long. Complete variable domain (other parts from reference TRBV14 and TRBJ1-2): EAGVTQFPSHSVIEKGQTVTLRCDPISGHDNLYWYRRVMGKEIKFLLHFVKESKQDESGMPNNRFLAERTGGTYSTLKVQPAELEDSGVYFCASSQAGGPSYYGYTFGSGTRLTVV.

V usage is TRBV12-5 and J usage is TRBJ1-3, with TRBD1 as a possible D gene (5 bases). Germline loops: CDR1 LGHNT, CDR2 FRNRAP. V lost 3 bases, J lost 4 bases, and 16 bases lay in between. The CDR3 length is 16 residues. The CDR3 DNA is TGTGCTAGTGGTTTAGTAATGGGGGTATTCGGAAACACCATATATTTT. This codes for CASGLVMGVFGNTIYF.

This chain uses TRBV5-1 with TRBJ1-1; weak D call: TRBD1 (6 bases). CDR1 is SGHRS and CDR2 is YFSETQ in the germline V gene. Trimming removed 7 bases at V and 0 bases at J, with 13 bases between. CDR3 length: 14 amino acids. CDR3 DNA: TGCGCCAGCTCGAGGGGGTCAGTGAACACTGAAGCTTTCTTT. It translates to CASSRGSVNTEAFF. The entire variable domain, with the rest obtained from reference TRBV5-1 and TRBJ1-1, is as follows: KAGVTQTPRYLIKTRGQQVTLSCSPISGHRSVSWYQQTPGQGLQFLFEYFSETQRNKGNFPGRFSGRQFSNSRSEMNVSTLELGDSALYLCASSRGSVNTEAFFGQGTRLTVV.

This chain uses TRBV12-5 with TRBJ2-6, with D possibly matching TRBD2 (6 bases). The CDR3 extends over 17 amino acids. In germline, CDR1 is LGHNT, CDR2 FRNRAP. Trimming took 1 base from V and 1 from J, leaving 11 bases between them. DNA of the CDR3: TGTGCTAGTGGTTTGGACCACGGGACTTCTGGGGCCAACGTCCTGACTTTC. Encoded protein: CASGLDHGTSGANVLTF.

This sequence joins TRBV6-2 or TRBV6-3 and TRBJ2-3; 9 positions agree with TRBD2. With V trimmed by 5 bases and J by 1 base, 7 bases remained unmatched. The length of the CDR3 is 16 residues. Germline V CDR1 and CDR2: MNHEY, SVGEGT. CDR3 sequence reads: CASSLTLAGGTDTQYF. The CDR3 DNA reads as TGTGCCAGCAGTCTCACATTAGCGGGGGGCACAGATACGCAGTATTTT.

This clone was observed a single time. This chain links TRBV3-1 (or the pseudogene TRBV3-2) with TRBJ1-2, with 8 bases that match TRBD1. CDR3 length: 16 residues. Trimming removed 1 base from V and 0 bases from J; junction bases left unmatched: 4. Germline CDR1 and CDR2: LGHDT and YNNKEL (reference sequence). CDR3 loop: CASSQGRDRPNYGYTF. The CDR3 DNA is TGTGCCAGCAGCCAAGGAAGGGACAGGCCTAACTATGGCTACACCTTC.

The chain has TRBV28 and TRBJ1-1; D gene ambiguous. This CDR3 is 12 amino acids long. Germline values: CDR1 MDHEN, CDR2 SYDVKM. V gave up 3 bases and J gave up 5 bases, with 7 bases separating them. CDR3: CASSFGWTEAFF. CDR3 sequence (DNA): TGTGCCAGCAGTTTCGGATGGACTGAAGCTTTCTTT.

The V and J genes are TRBV25-1 and TRBJ2-2, with D perhaps matching TRBD1 (5 bases). The germline V gene has CDR1 MGHDK and CDR2 SYGVNS. The V and J ends lost 5 bases and 6 bases respectively, with 16 bases between them. The CDR3 is made up of 15 amino acids. CDR3 nucleotide sequence: TGTGCCAGCAGTAAGGAGACAGCCTACGCCGGGGAGCTGTTTTTT. Protein sequence: CASSKETAYAGELFF.

CDR3 sequence reads: CASSWDSALPETQYF. The DNA for the CDR3 is TGTGCCAGCAGCTGGGATTCAGCGCTCCCAGAGACCCAGTACTTC. V and J are TRBV7-3 and TRBJ2-5; D gene ambiguous. CDR3 length: 15 residues. Trimming removed 4 bases from V and 4 bases from J, with 16 bases in between. In germline, CDR1 is SGHTA, CDR2 FQGTGA.

V is TRBV4-3 and J is TRBJ1-4; D remains unclear. Trimming removed 0 bases from V and 0 bases from J, with 14 bases in between. Germline loops: CDR1 LGHNA, CDR2 YSLEER. This CDR3 contains 18 residues. The DNA for the CDR3 is TGCGCCAGCAGCCAAGAAGGAGGGAGCTATGCAACTAATGAAAAACTGTTTTTT. Amino acids: CASSQEGGSYATNEKLFF.

V gene TRBV27 combines with J gene TRBJ2-7; maybe TRBD1 (5 bases). The V gene lost 3 bases and the J gene lost 6 bases, with 9 bases spanning the gap. Germline values: CDR1 MNHEY, CDR2 SMNVEV (reference sequence). The CDR3 is 12 residues long. Written as DNA, the CDR3 is TGTGCCAGCAGTTTTGTAGGGGCCGAGCAGTACTTC. It is translated as CASSFVGAEQYF.

This sequence joins TRBV3-1 (or the pseudogene TRBV3-2) and TRBJ2-1, with no clear D. In germline, CDR1 is LGHDT, CDR2 YNNKEL (reference sequence). Trimming shortened V by 3 bases and J by 6 bases, and 3 bases separated the two germline ends. The CDR3 covers 11 residues. CDR3 sequence: CASSQANEQFF. As DNA, the CDR3 is TGTGCCAGCAGCCAGGCCAATGAGCAGTTCTTC.

The CDR3 here is CASSWDRTGELFF. DNA for the CDR3: TGTGCCAGCAGCTGGGATCGGACCGGGGAGCTGTTTTTT. This chain links TRBV5-6 with TRBJ2-2; D is ambiguous. V lost 3 bases and J 5 bases, leaving 8 bases between the germline ends. Germline assignment: CDR1 SGHDT and CDR2 YYEEEE. This CDR3 has 13 amino acids. The variable domain in full, completed from reference TRBV5-6 and TRBJ2-2, reads DAGVTQSPTHLIKTRGQQVTLRCSPKSGHDTVSWYQQALGQGPQFIFQYYEEEERQRGNFPDRFSGHQFPNYSSELNVNALLLGDSALYLCASSWDRTGELFFGEGSRLTVL.

The table lists this clone with a count of one. The gene calls are TRBV4-2 and TRBJ2-3, with 10 bases lining up with TRBD2. After removal of 1 base from V and 4 bases from J, the junction contained 11 bases not matched to a gene. The CDR3 is 18 residues long. Per the germline V gene, CDR1 is LGHNA and CDR2 is YNFKEQ. CDR3 sequence reads: CASSQGTSGGWGADTQYF. CDR3 DNA sequence: TGTGCCAGCAGCCAAGGGACTAGCGGAGGGTGGGGGGCAGATACGCAGTATTTT.

The chain couples TRBV2 to TRBJ2-5; D might be TRBD1 or TRBD2, each matching 5 bases. Trimming left V 6 bases short and J 3 bases short, with 17 bases between. Germline lookup yields CDR1 SNHLY and CDR2 FYNNEI. This CDR3 has 15 amino acids. The DNA of the CDR3 is TGTGCCAGCAGAGCCGGGACGAACGTGGAAGAGACCCAGTACTTC. Residues: CASRAGTNVEETQYF.

The chain recombines TRBV30 with TRBJ1-4, with D perhaps TRBD1 (5 bases). From germline, CDR1 is GTSNPN and CDR2 SVGIG (reference sequence). V gave up 1 base and J gave up 5 bases, with 8 bases separating them. The CDR3 sequence is 13 residues long. The CDR3 nucleotides read TGTGCCTGGAGTGCCGACAGAAATGAAAAACTGTTTTTT. Encoded protein: CAWSADRNEKLFF. Using reference TRBV30 and TRBJ1-4 for the parts outside the CDR3, the full variable domain is SQTIHQWPATLVQPVGSPLSLECTVEGTSNPNLYWYRQAAGRGLQLLFYSVGIGQISSEVPQNLSASRPQDRQFILSSKKLLLSDSGFYLCAWSADRNEKLFFGSGTQLSVL.

The V and J genes are TRBV7-3 and TRBJ1-5; D unresolved. Trimming stripped 1 base from V and 3 bases from J, with 4 bases between. Germline V lookup: CDR1 SGHTA, CDR2 FQGTGA. The CDR3 contains 13 residues. In DNA, the CDR3 is TGTGCCAGCAGCTTAAGTTTCAATCAGCCCCAGCATTTT. Translating gives CASSLSFNQPQHF.

The chain carries TRBV7-2 and TRBJ2-7; D is tentatively TRBD1 or TRBD2 (5 bases each). The length of the CDR3 is 14 residues. With 5 bases removed from V and 3 bases from J, the gap between germline ends came to 14 bases. Germline assignment: CDR1 SGHTA and CDR2 FQGNSA. The chain's CDR3 is CASSLTGAGYEQYF. CDR3 in DNA: TGTGCCAGCAGCCTAACCGGGGCGGGCTACGAGCAGTACTTC. The whole variable domain, filled in from reference TRBV7-2 and TRBJ2-7, reads GAGVSQSPSNKVTEKGKDVELRCDPISGHTALYWYRQSLGQGLEFLIYFQGNSAPDKSGLPSDRFSAERTGGSVSTLTIQRTQQEDSAVYLCASSLTGAGYEQYFGPGTRLTVT.

The V call is TRBV2, the J call TRBJ1-1; unclear D gene. Germline CDR1 is SNHLY and CDR2 is FYNNEI. The CDR3 extends over 11 amino acids. Deletions cut 6 bases from V and 1 base from J, with 3 bases between. The CDR3 loop is CASSPNTEAFF. The CDR3 nucleotides are TGTGCCAGCAGCCCGAACACTGAAGCTTTCTTT.